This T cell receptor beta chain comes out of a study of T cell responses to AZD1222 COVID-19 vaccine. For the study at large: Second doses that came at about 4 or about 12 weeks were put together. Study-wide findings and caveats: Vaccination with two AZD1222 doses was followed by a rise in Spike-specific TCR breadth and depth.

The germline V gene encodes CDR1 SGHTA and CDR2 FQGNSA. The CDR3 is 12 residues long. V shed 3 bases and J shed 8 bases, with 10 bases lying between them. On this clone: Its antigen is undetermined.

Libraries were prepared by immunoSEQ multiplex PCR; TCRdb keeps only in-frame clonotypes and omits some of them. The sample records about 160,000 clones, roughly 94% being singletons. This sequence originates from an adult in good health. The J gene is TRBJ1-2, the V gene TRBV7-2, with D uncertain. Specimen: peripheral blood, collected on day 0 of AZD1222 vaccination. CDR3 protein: CASSFPSLGYTF. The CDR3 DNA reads TGTGCCAGCAGCTTTCCAAGCCTCGGCTACACCTTC.